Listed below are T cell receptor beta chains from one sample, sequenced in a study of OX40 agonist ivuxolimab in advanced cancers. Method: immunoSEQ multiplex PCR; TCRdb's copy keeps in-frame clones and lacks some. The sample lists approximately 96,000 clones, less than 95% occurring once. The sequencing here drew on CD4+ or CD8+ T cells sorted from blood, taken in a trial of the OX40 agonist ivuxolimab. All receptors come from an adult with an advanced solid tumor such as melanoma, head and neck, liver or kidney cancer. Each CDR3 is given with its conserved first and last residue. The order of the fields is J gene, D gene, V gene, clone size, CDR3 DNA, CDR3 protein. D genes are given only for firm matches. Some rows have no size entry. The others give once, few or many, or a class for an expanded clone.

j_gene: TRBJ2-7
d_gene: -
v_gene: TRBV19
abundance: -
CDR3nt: TGTGCCAGTAGTATGGTCGGCACCTACGAGCAGTACTTC
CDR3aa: CASSMVGTYEQYF

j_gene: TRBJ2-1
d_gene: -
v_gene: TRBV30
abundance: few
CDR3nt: TGTGCCTGGAGTGTACTAGGGGGACCCAAGATTACCAATGAGCAGTTCTTC
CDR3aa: CAWSVLGGPKITNEQFF

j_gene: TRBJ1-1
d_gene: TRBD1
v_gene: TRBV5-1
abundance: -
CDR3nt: TGCGCCAGCAGCTCAGGGGGCCGGGAGACTGAAGCTTTCTTT
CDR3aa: CASSSGGRETEAFF

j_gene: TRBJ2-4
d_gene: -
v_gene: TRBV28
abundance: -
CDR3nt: TGTGCCAGCAGTCAAAACCCGCTCCGGGCCGTAGCCAAAAACATTCAGTACTTC
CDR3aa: CASSQNPLRAVAKNIQYF

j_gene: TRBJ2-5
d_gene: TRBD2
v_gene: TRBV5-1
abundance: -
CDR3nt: TGCGCCAGCAGCTTGGTCCTAGCGGAAGAGACCCAGTACTTC
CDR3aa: CASSLVLAEETQYF

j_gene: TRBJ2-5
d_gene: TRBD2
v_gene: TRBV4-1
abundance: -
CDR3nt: TGCGCCAGCAGCCGTATCTACGGGACTAGCGGGAGGGATGGTAAAGAGACCCAGTACTTC
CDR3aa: CASSRIYGTSGRDGKETQYF

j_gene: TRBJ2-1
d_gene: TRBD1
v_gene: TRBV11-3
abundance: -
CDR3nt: TGTGCCAGCAGCCCACAGACAGGGGGGGACAATGAGCAGTTCTTC
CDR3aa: CASSPQTGGDNEQFF

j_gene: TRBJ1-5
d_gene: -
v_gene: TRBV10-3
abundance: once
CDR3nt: TGTGCCATCAGTGAGTCCGGCGGTGATCAGCCCCAGCATTTT
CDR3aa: CAISESGGDQPQHF

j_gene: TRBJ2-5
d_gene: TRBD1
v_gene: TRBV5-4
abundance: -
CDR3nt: TGTGCCAGCAGCTTACCCGGGACAGGGGTGACGGAGACCCAGTACTTC
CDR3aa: CASSLPGTGVTETQYF

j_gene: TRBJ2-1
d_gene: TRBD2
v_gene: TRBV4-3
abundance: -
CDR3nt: TGCGCCAGCAGCCGGGAGGGAGTGGGGCTTGAGCAGTTCTTC
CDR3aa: CASSREGVGLEQFF

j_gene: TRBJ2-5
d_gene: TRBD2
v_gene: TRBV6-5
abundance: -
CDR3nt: TGTGCCAGCAGTTACTCGGTCCTAGCGGGATTGGGGACCCAGTACTTC
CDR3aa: CASSYSVLAGLGTQYF

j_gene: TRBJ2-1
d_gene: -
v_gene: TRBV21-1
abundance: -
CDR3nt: TGTGCCAGCAGCAAAAGCCTAGCGGGAGACGGAAATGAGCAGTTCTTC
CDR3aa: CASSKSLAGDGNEQFF

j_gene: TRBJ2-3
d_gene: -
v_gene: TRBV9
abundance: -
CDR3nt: TGTGCCAGCAGCGTATCCTTAGGCAGGGGCGCAGATACGCAGTATTTT
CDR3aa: CASSVSLGRGADTQYF

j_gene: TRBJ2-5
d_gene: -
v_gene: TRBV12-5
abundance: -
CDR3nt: TGTGCTAGTGGTTTCCCGGGACGGAGTCAAGAGACCCAGTACTTC
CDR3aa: CASGFPGRSQETQYF

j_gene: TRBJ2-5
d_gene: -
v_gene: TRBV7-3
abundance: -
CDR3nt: TGTGCCAGCAGCCGCATCACGAAACAAGAGACCCAGTACTTC
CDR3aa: CASSRITKQETQYF

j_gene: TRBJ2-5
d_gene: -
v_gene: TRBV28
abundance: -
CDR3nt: TGTGCCAGCAGTTTGAGTCGTTGGGGTGCGACAGGTGATGACCAAGAGACCCAGTACTTC
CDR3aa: CASSLSRWGATGDDQETQYF

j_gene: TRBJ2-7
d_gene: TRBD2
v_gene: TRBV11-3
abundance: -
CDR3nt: TGTGCCAGCAGTCCGGGACTAGCGGGACGGGACGAGCAGTACTTC
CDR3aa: CASSPGLAGRDEQYF